Presented here are 12 T cell receptor beta chains from one specimen sequenced in a study of tumor-infiltrating T cells and Merkel cell polyomavirus. Produced via immunoSEQ multiplex PCR; TCRdb's table is partial and in-frame only. Of 1,000 or so clones listed, around nine tenths are singletons. Immunohistochemistry showed robust Merkel cell polyomavirus Large T antigen staining in every patient's tumor. Sequenced material: Merkel cell polyomavirus peptide tetramer+ CD8+ T cells sorted from blood. Every receptor here comes from a man aged 60 to 75 with Merkel cell carcinoma.

This clone was recorded once. The chain couples TRBV15 to TRBJ2-1, with 10 bases that match TRBD2. The germline gives CDR1 LNHNV, CDR2 YYDKDF (reference sequence). J was trimmed by 6 bases and V by 1 base; bases with no gene match: 9. CDR3 length: 17 residues. The CDR3 nucleotides read TGTGCCACCAGCAGAGTTTTTGGGACTAGCGACCTCAATGAGCAGTTCTTC. Its protein is CATSRVFGTSDLNEQFF.

V is TRBV5-6 and J is TRBJ1-2; TRBD1 matches 8 bases. The germline gives CDR1 SGHDT, CDR2 YYEEEE. The CDR3 spans 15 residues. V lost 3 bases, J lost 4 bases, and 8 bases stayed unmatched. CDR3 coding DNA: TGTGCCAGCAGCTCCATTGACAGGGGCCTCTATGGCTACACCTTC. It yields the protein CASSSIDRGLYGYTF. Full variable domain (missing parts from reference TRBV5-6 and TRBJ1-2): DAGVTQSPTHLIKTRGQQVTLRCSPKSGHDTVSWYQQALGQGPQFIFQYYEEEERQRGNFPDRFSGHQFPNYSSELNVNALLLGDSALYLCASSSIDRGLYGYTFGSGTRLTVV.

Remarks on this clone: The junction and the germline gene differ at one end; a read error may be behind it. The sample contains more than one DNA sequence encoding this CDR3. CDR3 sequence reads: CASSLEDSNEKLFF. The CDR3 region has the DNA TGCGCCAGCAGCTTGGAGGATTCTAATGAAAAACTGTTTTTT. The V gene is TRBV7-9, the J gene TRBJ1-4; the D is unclear. Germline CDR1 SEHNR, CDR2 FQNEAQ (reference sequence). The CDR3 length is 14 residues. Drawing the rest from reference TRBV7-9 and TRBJ1-4, the complete variable domain is DTGVSQNPRHKITKRGQNVTFRCDPISEHNRLYWYRQTLGQGPEFLTYFQNEAQLEKSRLLSDRFSAERPKGSFSTLEIQRTEQGDSAMYLCASSLEDSNEKLFFGSGTQLSVL.

The J gene is TRBJ2-1, the V gene TRBV5-1; D not resolved. The CDR3 covers 12 residues. CDR1 and CDR2 (germline): SGHRS, YFSETQ. The germline V and J ends were trimmed by 0 bases and 12 bases, with 10 bases remaining between them. The CDR3 region is CASSLDIPPQFF. In DNA, the CDR3 is TGCGCCAGCAGCTTGGACATCCCCCCGCAGTTCTTC.

CDR3 region: CSALQVYEQYF. The CDR3 nucleotides are TGCAGTGCTCTACAGGTTTACGAGCAGTACTTC. V is TRBV20-1 and J is TRBJ2-7; weak D call: TRBD1 (5 bases). CDR1 and CDR2 from the germline V gene are DFQATT and SNEGSKA (reference sequence). This CDR3 is built from 11 residues. The germline V and J ends were trimmed by 5 bases and 4 bases, with 9 bases remaining between them.

This chain joins TRBV5-1 and TRBJ1-2; TRBD1 aligns across 7 bases. CDR1 is SGHRS, CDR2 YFSETQ, per germline. The ends lost 4 bases at V and 8 bases at J; junction bases unmatched: 8. The CDR3 loop spans 13 amino acids. Here the CDR3 reads CASSLGQEKGYTF. In DNA, the CDR3 is TGCGCCAGCAGCCTAGGACAGGAAAAGGGCTACACCTTC.

The CDR3 spells CASSSPIGRNTEAFF. The DNA of the CDR3 is TGTGCCAGCAGCTCCCCCATCGGTCGGAACACTGAAGCTTTCTTT. The chain couples TRBV6-5 to TRBJ1-1; D not resolved. This CDR3 is built from 15 residues. CDR1 MNHEY and CDR2 SVGAGI come from the germline V gene. V was pared by 6 bases and J by 1 base, with 15 bases between.

This clone was recorded once. The genes are TRBV5-1 and TRBJ1-1; a possible D gene is TRBD1 (6 bases). The CDR3 contains 12 residues. The V end lost 7 bases, the J end lost 4 bases, and 11 bases lay between the germline ends. CDR1 and CDR2 from the germline V gene are SGHRS and YFSETQ. CDR3 in amino acids: CASRRTATEAFF. CDR3 bases: TGCGCCAGCCGCCGGACAGCCACTGAAGCTTTCTTT.

The chain links TRBV7-2 to TRBJ2-5; TRBD2 agrees at 13 bases. With V trimmed by 1 base and J by 5 bases, 10 bases remained unmatched. The CDR3 runs to 18 residues. The germline gives CDR1 SGHTA, CDR2 FQGNSA. The CDR3 loop reads CASSLGHTSGGASETQYF. The CDR3 bases are TGTGCCAGCAGCTTAGGACACACTAGCGGGGGGGCCTCGGAGACCCAGTACTTC.

J is TRBJ1-2 and V is TRBV9, with a tentative D call TRBD1 (5 bases). Germline-derived CDR1 and CDR2 are SGDLS and YYNGEE. Trimming removed 4 bases at V and 3 bases at J, with 16 bases between. CDR3 size: 15 residues. For the CDR3, the DNA is TGTGCCAGCAGCAGTCGAAGGGGATTAGACTATGGCTACACCTTC. Protein product: CASSSRRGLDYGYTF.

The chain uses TRBV7-9 and TRBJ1-4; the match to TRBD1 covers 7 bases. This CDR3 spans 17 amino acids. Unmatched junction bases numbered 16, after V lost 5 bases and J lost 7 bases. Germline CDR1 is SEHNR and CDR2 is FQNEAQ (reference sequence). The CDR3 sequence: CASSLRQGPGNSEKLFF. For the CDR3, the DNA is TGTGCCAGCAGCCTCAGACAGGGCCCGGGCAATAGTGAAAAACTGTTTTTT.

The rearrangement joins TRBV19 to TRBJ2-5; TRBD2 matches 7 bases. The DNA end lines up better with TRBJ2-7; the J call may be wrong. Germline CDR1 LNHDA, CDR2 SQIVND (reference sequence). The CDR3 is 13 amino acids. CDR3 region: CASKPSGGYEQYF. CDR3 in DNA: TGTGCCAGTAAACCTAGCGGCGGTTACGAGCAGTACTTC.